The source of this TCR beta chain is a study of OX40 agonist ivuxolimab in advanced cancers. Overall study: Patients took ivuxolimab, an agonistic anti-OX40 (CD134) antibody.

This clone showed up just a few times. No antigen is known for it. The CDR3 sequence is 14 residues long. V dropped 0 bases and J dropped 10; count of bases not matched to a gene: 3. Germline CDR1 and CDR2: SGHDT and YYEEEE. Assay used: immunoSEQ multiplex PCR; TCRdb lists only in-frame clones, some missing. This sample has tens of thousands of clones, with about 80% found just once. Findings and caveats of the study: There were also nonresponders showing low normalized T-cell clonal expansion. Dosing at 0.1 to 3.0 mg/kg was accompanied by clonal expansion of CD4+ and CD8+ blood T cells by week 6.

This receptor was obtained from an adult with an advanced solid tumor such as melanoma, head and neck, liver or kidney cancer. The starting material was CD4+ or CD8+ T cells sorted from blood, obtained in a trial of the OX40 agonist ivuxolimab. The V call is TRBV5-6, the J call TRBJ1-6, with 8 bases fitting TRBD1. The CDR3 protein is CASSLVGQESPLHF. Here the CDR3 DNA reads TGTGCCAGCAGCTTGGTGGGACAGGAGTCACCCCTCCACTTT.